These 8 T cell receptor beta chains came from one sample sequenced in a study of blood T cell repertoires in COVID-19. Repertoires were generated with immunoSEQ multiplex PCR, while TCRdb's copy carries only in-frame clones and drops some. This sample yields about 160,000 clones, of which roughly 80% are seen a single time; roughly 2.2% belongs to the top ten. Sample: peripheral blood. The receptor source for this set is a man in his 70s with acute or convalescent COVID-19.

A single count supports this clone. The rearrangement uses TRBV5-6 and TRBJ2-1; 9 positions agree with TRBD1. This CDR3 contains 17 residues. Germline CDR1 is SGHDT and CDR2 is YYEEEE. After removal of 4 bases from V and 6 bases from J, the junction contained 14 bases not matched to a gene. The CDR3: CASSPGQGHYGFNEQFF. CDR3 nucleotides: TGTGCCAGCAGCCCCGGACAGGGGCATTACGGCTTCAATGAGCAGTTCTTC.

This sequence joins TRBV9 and TRBJ1-6; tentative D call: TRBD1 (5 bases). Trimming took 0 bases from V and 10 from J, leaving 14 bases between them. Per the germline V gene, CDR1 is SGDLS and CDR2 is YYNGEE. The CDR3 totals 15 residues. Here the CDR3 DNA reads TGTGCCAGCAGCGTAGACGCAGGGTTAAGATCACCCCTCCACTTT. Translating it yields CASSVDAGLRSPLHF.

The chain is built from TRBV7-3 and TRBJ2-1, with 11 bases that match TRBD2. This CDR3 comprises 17 residues. CDR1 is SGHTA, CDR2 FQGTGA, per germline. With 5 bases clipped from V and 1 base from J, the junction kept 7 bases outside the gene matches. The CDR3 reads CASSLKLAGASYNEQFF. The CDR3 region has the DNA TGTGCCAGCAGCCTAAAACTAGCGGGGGCATCCTACAATGAGCAGTTCTTC.

The chain recombines TRBV6-4 with TRBJ2-7, with TRBD1 matching over 9 bases. Germline-derived CDR1 and CDR2 are MRHNA and SNTAGT. The CDR3 extends over 14 amino acids. Trimming at V came to 3 bases and at J to 2 bases, leaving 2 bases not matched to a gene. The CDR3 coding sequence is TGTGCCAGCAGTGAACGGGACAGGGCCTACGAGCAGTACTTC. This codes for CASSERDRAYEQYF.

CDR3 amino acids: CAISESSSVAGRKNIQYF. The DNA for the CDR3 is TGTGCCATCAGTGAGTCGTCTTCCGTCGCGGGTCGCAAAAACATTCAGTACTTC. The chain combines TRBV10-3 with TRBJ2-4; a possible D gene is TRBD2 (5 bases). CDR3 length: 18 residues. The germline CDR1 and CDR2 sequences are ENHRY and SYGVKD. Trimming stripped 0 bases from V and 3 bases from J, with 18 bases between.

The CDR3 loop is CASMLTSGSTDTQYF. The CDR3 DNA reads TGTGCCAGTATGTTGACTAGCGGGAGCACAGATACGCAGTATTTT. V usage is TRBV19 and J usage is TRBJ2-3, with 10 bases that match TRBD2. Trimming at V came to 7 bases and at J to 0 bases, leaving 4 bases not matched to a gene. This CDR3 contains 15 residues. Looked up from germline, CDR1 is LNHDA and CDR2 is SQIVND (reference sequence).

V is TRBV4-1 and J is TRBJ2-1, with 11 bases matching TRBD2. The CDR3 length is 20 residues. V was clipped by 4 bases and J by 0 bases; unmatched bases: 14. Germline-derived CDR1 and CDR2 are MGHRA and YSYEKL. The CDR3 DNA follows: TGCGCCAGCAGCCGGTCCGCCTCGACTAGCGGGAAGTTCTCCTACAATGAGCAGTTCTTC. Its translation: CASSRSASTSGKFSYNEQFF.

The chain uses TRBV4-2 and TRBJ1-5, with TRBD1 matching over 8 bases. Germline trimming cut 1 base from V and 4 bases from J; bases unmatched to any gene: 6. CDR3 length equals 16 residues. CDR1 and CDR2 (germline): LGHNA, YNFKEQ. CDR3 nucleotide sequence: TGTGCCAGCAGCCAAGGACGGACAGGGTGGAATCAGCCCCAGCATTTT. Translation: CASSQGRTGWNQPQHF.